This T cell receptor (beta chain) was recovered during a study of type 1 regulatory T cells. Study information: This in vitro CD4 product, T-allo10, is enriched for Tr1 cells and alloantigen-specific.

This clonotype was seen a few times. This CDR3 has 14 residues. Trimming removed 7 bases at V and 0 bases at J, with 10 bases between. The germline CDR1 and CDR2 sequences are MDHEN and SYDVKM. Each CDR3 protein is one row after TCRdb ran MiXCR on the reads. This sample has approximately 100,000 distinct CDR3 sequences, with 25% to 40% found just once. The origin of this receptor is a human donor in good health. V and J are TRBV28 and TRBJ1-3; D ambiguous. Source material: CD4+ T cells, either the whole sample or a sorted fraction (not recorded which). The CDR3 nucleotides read TGTGCCAGCATTGACACGTACTCTGGAAACACCATATATTTT. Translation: CASIDTYSGNTIYF.